These 30 T cell receptor beta chains share one sample of origin, sequenced in a study of cytomegalovirus exposure and HLA in healthy donors. The PCR was carried out with 60 Vbeta primers and 13 Jbeta primers. This table comes from immunoSEQ multiplex PCR, and its TCRdb copy is limited to in-frame clones, with some not included. The sample has roughly 80,000 clones, approximately 65% seen once; the top ten hold roughly 4.5%. The sample was PBMCs. The source of these receptors is a male donor in good health and CMV-seropositive.

J is TRBJ2-3 and V is TRBV4-3; 8 bases are a match to TRBD2. There are 19 residues in the CDR3. From germline, CDR1 is LGHNA and CDR2 YSLEER. V shed 3 bases, J shed 1 base, and the junction held 15 bases outside the gene matches. The CDR3 spells CASSHLPHQTSVGTDTQYF. The CDR3 DNA reads TGCGCCAGCAGCCATCTCCCCCATCAGACTAGCGTCGGCACAGATACGCAGTATTTT.

The chain has TRBV4-1 and TRBJ1-4; D gene unclear. Deletions cut 1 base from V and 0 bases from J, with 15 bases between. This CDR3 region has 18 residues. The germline V gene has CDR1 MGHRA and CDR2 YSYEKL. Written as DNA, the CDR3 is TGCGCCAGCAGCCAAGTCCCGGGTACGGCGGCAACTAATGAAAAACTGTTTTTT. It encodes CASSQVPGTAATNEKLFF.

The table lists this clone with a few counts. The V gene is TRBV5-3, the J gene TRBJ2-7, with 7 bases matching TRBD1. TRBV5-3 is filed as an ORF, its function uncertain. Germline trimming cut 4 bases from V and 5 bases from J; bases unmatched to any gene: 9. The CDR3 is made up of 14 amino acids. The CDR3 DNA reads TGTGCCAGAAGCGGTCCCGGGACAGTTAACGAGCAGTACTTC. Its translation: CARSGPGTVNEQYF.

This clone has a handful of counts. The J gene is TRBJ2-7, the V gene TRBV9; D is perhaps TRBD2 (5 bases). The CDR3 loop spans 15 amino acids. V was clipped by 0 bases and J by 2 bases, with 12 bases between them. Germline values: CDR1 SGDLS, CDR2 YYNGEE. The CDR3 loop is CASSVGSGNPYEQYF. CDR3 bases: TGTGCCAGCAGCGTAGGCAGCGGCAACCCCTACGAGCAGTACTTC.

The rearrangement uses TRBV10-2 and TRBJ1-2; tentatively, D is TRBD1 (5 bases). Germline CDR1 reads WSHSY; CDR2 reads SAAADI. The CDR3 contains 16 residues. Trimming took off 0 bases at V and 0 bases at J, with 11 bases between the two ends. Written as DNA, the CDR3 is TGCGCCAGCAGTGAGTCGGGGGGTCCCGCTAACTATGGCTACACCTTC. Its translation: CASSESGGPANYGYTF.

This CDR3 is CAWSLLQGADQPQHF. For the CDR3, the DNA is TGTGCCTGGAGTCTCTTACAGGGAGCGGATCAGCCCCAGCATTTT. The chain is built from TRBV30 and TRBJ1-5, with D possibly being TRBD1 (6 bases). CDR1 is GTSNPN, CDR2 SVGIG, per germline (reference sequence). This CDR3 spans 15 amino acids. Trimming left V 2 bases short and J 5 bases short, with 16 bases between. The full variable domain, completed using reference TRBV30 and TRBJ1-5, is SQTIHQWPATLVQPVGSPLSLECTVEGTSNPNLYWYRQAAGRGLQLLFYSVGIGQISSEVPQNLSASRPQDRQFILSSKKLLLSDSGFYLCAWSLLQGADQPQHFGDGTRLSIL.

This sequence joins TRBV5-6 and TRBJ1-1, with TRBD1 matching 9 bases. The CDR3 has 17 amino acids. V lost 0 bases, J lost 4 bases, and 10 bases stayed unmatched. CDR1 and CDR2 (germline): SGHDT, YYEEEE. The CDR3 DNA reads as TGTGCCAGCAGCTTGGGGGTGGGACAGGGACCTTCCACTGAAGCTTTCTTT. This codes for CASSLGVGQGPSTEAFF.

V gene TRBV25-1 combines with J gene TRBJ2-1; 12 bases are shared with TRBD2. CDR3 size: 15 residues. The germline gives CDR1 MGHDK, CDR2 SYGVNS. After removal of 4 bases from V and 5 bases from J, the junction contained 3 bases not matched to a gene. CDR3 coding DNA: TGTGCCAGCAGTGGGACTAGCGGGGCCCACAATGAGCAGTTCTTC. Encoded protein: CASSGTSGAHNEQFF.

This chain uses TRBV7-2 with TRBJ1-5, with D unclear. V was pared by 1 base and J by 4 bases, with 8 bases between. Per germline, CDR1 SGHTA and CDR2 FQGNSA. This CDR3 is built from 14 residues. CDR3 sequence: CASSLGQVNQPQHF. CDR3 coding DNA: TGTGCCAGCAGCTTAGGGCAGGTAAATCAGCCCCAGCATTTT.

The genes are TRBV7-9 and TRBJ1-6; the match to TRBD1 covers 9 bases. CDR1 is SEHNR, CDR2 FQNEAQ, per germline (reference sequence). The ends lost 5 bases at V and 4 bases at J; junction bases unmatched: 6. The CDR3 sequence is 16 residues long. The DNA of the CDR3 is TGTGCCAGCAGCGACACTGACAGGGGGTATAATTCACCCCTCCACTTT. Protein: CASSDTDRGYNSPLHF.

The genes are TRBV7-8 and TRBJ2-7, with 10 bases fitting TRBD2. After removal of 1 base from V and 0 bases from J, the junction contained 15 bases not matched to a gene. Per germline, CDR1 SGHVS and CDR2 FQNEAQ. This CDR3 has 20 residues. The CDR3 protein is CASSLGGIGLAVPVSYEQYF. The CDR3 DNA follows: TGTGCCAGCAGCTTAGGAGGTATCGGACTAGCGGTACCCGTCTCCTACGAGCAGTACTTC.

As to this clone: Sequence at one end of the junction differs from germline and may be a read error. The chain employs TRBV9 and TRBJ1-2; a possible D gene is TRBD1 (6 bases). The CDR3 has 12 residues. Germline CDR1 and CDR2: SGDLS and YYNGEE. CDR3 bases: TGTGCCAGCAGCCCAGGACAGTATGGCTACCCCTTC. Translating gives CASSPGQYGYPF.

The chain carries TRBV5-1 and TRBJ1-2, with TRBD1 as a possible D gene (5 bases). Trimming pared 0 bases from V and 8 bases from J, leaving 14 bases between. Germline V gives CDR1 SGHRS, CDR2 YFSETQ. The CDR3 length is 14 residues. CDR3: CASSLGQSLSGYTF. The CDR3 DNA sequence: TGCGCCAGCAGCTTGGGACAGTCCCTTAGCGGCTACACCTTC.

This chain links TRBV6-1 with TRBJ1-1; a possible D gene is TRBD1 (6 bases). Trimming stripped 2 bases from V and 5 bases from J, with 15 bases between. CDR3 length equals 15 residues. Germline V gives CDR1 MNHNS, CDR2 SASEGT. In nucleotides, the CDR3 is TGTGCCAGCAGTGAACAGTGGAAGGGGGGGACTGAAGCTTTCTTT. It translates to CASSEQWKGGTEAFF.

The chain has TRBV27 and TRBJ1-4, with 12 bases fitting TRBD1. Trimming took 6 bases from V and 8 from J; bases not matched to a gene: 16. Germline CDR1 MNHEY, CDR2 SMNVEV (reference sequence). This CDR3 is 18 amino acids long. The CDR3 loop is CASRSPGTGGAQGEKLFF. CDR3 DNA sequence: TGTGCCAGCAGGTCCCCCGGGACAGGGGGCGCACAAGGGGAAAAACTGTTTTTT.

This chain's CDR3 is CASSYSGRGEGYTF. CDR3 nucleotides: TGTGCCAGCAGTTACTCGGGCAGGGGGGAAGGCTACACCTTC. The genes are TRBV6-5 and TRBJ1-2; 7 bases line up with TRBD1. This CDR3 has 14 amino acids. Germline V gene data show CDR1 as MNHEY and CDR2 as SVGAGI. V gave up 0 bases and J gave up 8 bases; unmatched junction bases: 6.

The chain carries TRBV5-1 and TRBJ1-2; D not resolved. V gave up 5 bases and J gave up 4 bases, with 15 bases separating them. The CDR3 covers 14 residues. Germline V gives CDR1 SGHRS, CDR2 YFSETQ. As DNA, the CDR3 is TGCGCCAGCAGGACATGGCCCGCCGCCTATGGCTACACCTTC. Protein: CASRTWPAAYGYTF.

This clone was seen a few times. V is TRBV9 and J is TRBJ1-6; D perhaps matches TRBD1 (6 bases). In germline, CDR1 is SGDLS, CDR2 YYNGEE. Between the trimmed V and J ends, which lost 2 bases and 10 bases, there was a span of 10 bases. This CDR3 spans 13 amino acids. The CDR3, as DNA: TGTGCCAGCAGCGTTAGGGGGTTATCACCCCTCCACTTT. Protein product: CASSVRGLSPLHF.

The V call is TRBV6-4, the J call TRBJ1-2; 8 bases align to TRBD1. Unmatched junction bases numbered 8, after V lost 6 bases and J lost 8 bases. This CDR3 spans 13 amino acids. Germline V gene sequence: CDR1 MRHNA, CDR2 SNTAGT. CDR3 amino acids: CASSDTGGSGYTF. The CDR3 bases are TGTGCCAGCAGCGATACAGGGGGGTCGGGCTACACCTTC.

V is TRBV6-1 and J is TRBJ1-5; unclear D gene. Germline values: CDR1 MNHNS, CDR2 SASEGT. This CDR3 is 14 amino acids long. Trimming left V 3 bases short and J 2 bases short, with 8 bases between. DNA of the CDR3: TGTGCCAGCAGTGATAGAGGAGGCAATCAGCCCCAGCATTTT. Protein product: CASSDRGGNQPQHF.

This chain uses TRBV19 with TRBJ2-1; 8 positions match TRBD2. V gave up 2 bases and J gave up 0 bases; unmatched junction bases: 3. There are 16 residues in the CDR3. Germline V gene sequence: CDR1 LNHDA, CDR2 SQIVND (reference sequence). The CDR3, as DNA: TGTGCCAGTAGTATATCCAGCGGGAGCTCCTACAATGAGCAGTTCTTC. Its translation: CASSISSGSSYNEQFF.

The J gene is TRBJ1-2, the V gene TRBV28; 8 nucleotides agree with TRBD1. Per the germline V gene, CDR1 is MDHEN and CDR2 is SYDVKM. The CDR3 consists of 14 residues. J was trimmed by 2 bases and V by 5 bases; bases with no gene match: 4. As DNA, the CDR3 is TGTGCCAGCAGTGGCCCAGGGGGCAACTATGGCTACACCTTC. Protein: CASSGPGGNYGYTF.

The chain is built from TRBV29-1 and TRBJ2-3, with 7 bases that match TRBD2. Per the germline V gene, CDR1 is SQVTM and CDR2 is ANQGSEA. CDR3 length: 15 amino acids. V shed 4 bases and J 5 bases; nucleotides not matched to a gene: 12. The CDR3 protein is CSVVGGGLRVDTQYF. For the CDR3, the DNA is TGCAGCGTTGTGGGGGGAGGGCTCCGGGTAGATACGCAGTATTTT.

This clone came up once. The chain is built from TRBV6-5 and TRBJ1-1, with TRBD1 as a possible D gene (6 bases). There are 16 residues in the CDR3. Germline-derived CDR1 and CDR2 are MNHEY and SVGAGI. Trimming took off 4 bases at V and 1 base at J, with 16 bases between the two ends. This CDR3 is CASSWRPGQPNTEAFF. The CDR3 DNA reads TGTGCCAGCAGTTGGAGACCGGGACAACCGAACACTGAAGCTTTCTTT.

Here the CDR3 reads CASSTPPADTQYF. In DNA, the CDR3 is TGTGCCAGTAGTACTCCCCCGGCAGATACGCAGTATTTT. This sequence joins TRBV19 and TRBJ2-3; D call uncertain. This CDR3 contains 13 residues. Germline CDR1 reads LNHDA; CDR2 reads SQIVND (reference sequence). The ends were cut back, 4 bases at V and 4 bases at J, with 9 bases in the middle.

The chain employs TRBV7-9 and TRBJ2-3; 9 bases are a match to TRBD2. Germline V gene data show CDR1 as SEHNR and CDR2 as FQNEAQ (reference sequence). With V trimmed by 4 bases and J by 7 bases, 12 bases remained unmatched. The CDR3 runs 16 residues. CDR3 nucleotides: TGTGCCAGCAGCTCGGAGGGTAGCGGGAGCCTATATACGCAGTATTTT. Protein sequence: CASSSEGSGSLYTQYF.

The chain uses TRBV5-1 and TRBJ1-1; unclear D gene. Per germline, CDR1 SGHRS and CDR2 YFSETQ. The CDR3 is 15 amino acids. Trimming stripped 5 bases from V and 1 base from J, with 15 bases between. CDR3 sequence: CASRPLRGGNTEAFF. The CDR3 nucleotides read TGCGCCAGCAGGCCCCTCCGAGGCGGGAACACTGAAGCTTTCTTT.

The chain carries TRBV6-6 and TRBJ1-5; 7 nucleotides agree with TRBD1. Germline CDR1 MNHNY, CDR2 SVGAGI (reference sequence). CDR3 length: 16 residues. The J segment lost 1 base and the V segment lost 8 bases, leaving 11 bases of the junction unmatched. Here the CDR3 reads CASSPGGRGSNQPQHF. The CDR3 DNA follows: TGTGCCAGCTCCCCAGGGGGGAGAGGGAGCAATCAGCCCCAGCATTTT.

This clone showed up just a few times. The genes are TRBV9 and TRBJ2-7, with 7 bases lining up with TRBD2. Trimming removed 2 bases from V and 2 bases from J; junction bases left unmatched: 4. The CDR3 is 14 amino acids. Germline V gives CDR1 SGDLS, CDR2 YYNGEE. The CDR3 nucleotides read TGTGCCAGCAGCGTGGGAGGGGCGGCCTACGAGCAGTACTTC. As protein: CASSVGGAAYEQYF.

The chain is built from TRBV28 and TRBJ2-2; D remains ambiguous. The V gene lost 5 bases and the J gene lost 6 bases, with 10 bases spanning the gap. Germline loops: CDR1 MDHEN, CDR2 SYDVKM. The CDR3 sequence is 13 residues long. CDR3 DNA: TGTGCCAGCAGTCTGACAACCGCCGGGGAGCTGTTTTTT. Protein product: CASSLTTAGELFF.